The 18 T cell receptor beta chains below come from one sample, sequenced in a study of T cells in Graves' hyperthyroidism and ophthalmopathy (dated 2019 in TCRdb). The method was multiplex PCR. Sequencer: Illumina HiSeq 2000. Amplification of TCR beta CDR3 regions was carried out from RNA transcripts. For the first round of RT-PCR on the TCR CDR3, the HTBI primer set was used together with the Qiagen OneStep RT-PCR kit. The public sequencing data were trimmed at Q25 with fastp and processed into clonotypes with MiXCR by TCRdb, which kept only in-frame beta chains. Identical CDR3 proteins give one entry, which carries the most common genes and DNA. This sample lists hundreds of thousands of distinct CDR3 sequences; roughly 14% were detected once. The top ten clonotypes cover around 4.1% of the sample. The sequenced material came from blood. Every receptor here comes from a woman aged 40 to 50 with Graves' ophthalmopathy.

V and J are TRBV6-5 and TRBJ2-7; TRBD1 agrees at 7 bases. Germline V gene data show CDR1 as MNHEY and CDR2 as SVGAGI. Losses at the gene ends were 2 bases for V and 6 bases for J; bases not matched to a gene: 10. This CDR3 spans 15 amino acids. This CDR3 is CASSYAGTARAEQYF. CDR3 nucleotides: TGTGCCAGCAGTTACGCCGGGACAGCGCGTGCCGAGCAGTACTTC.

This clonotype was detected many times. The chain carries TRBV27 and TRBJ2-3; 8 bases agree with TRBD2. Germline CDR1 and CDR2: MNHEY and SMNVEV (reference sequence). With 5 bases clipped from V and 2 bases from J, the junction kept 6 bases outside the gene matches. CDR3 length: 15 amino acids. CDR3 loop: CASSPLAGVTDTQYF. CDR3 bases: TGTGCCAGCAGTCCCCTAGCGGGCGTCACAGATACGCAGTATTTT.

This clonotype was counted many times. The gene calls are TRBV2 and TRBJ2-5; the D is unclear. This CDR3 has 14 amino acids. The V and J ends lost 4 bases and 1 base respectively, with 10 bases between them. The germline V gene has CDR1 SNHLY and CDR2 FYNNEI. The CDR3 spells CASSASESQETQYF. Written as DNA, the CDR3 is TGTGCCAGCAGTGCCTCAGAGAGCCAAGAGACCCAGTACTTC.

The rearrangement joins TRBV6-5 to TRBJ2-5; 7 positions match TRBD2. Trimming took 0 bases from V and 4 from J; bases not matched to a gene: 8. Germline V CDR1 and CDR2: MNHEY, SVGAGI. The CDR3 runs 16 residues. CDR3 amino acids: CASSYSAGVVRETQYF. CDR3 DNA: TGTGCCAGCAGTTACTCGGCGGGAGTTGTACGAGAGACCCAGTACTTC.

This clonotype was detected only a few times. The J gene is TRBJ2-6, the V gene TRBV28; D unclear. V was trimmed by 3 bases and J by 4 bases, leaving 13 bases between them. Germline CDR1 MDHEN, CDR2 SYDVKM. This CDR3 region has 16 residues. The CDR3 bases are TGTGCCAGCAGTTTCCTCACGGGTCCGGGGGCCAACGTCCTGACTTTC. Encoded protein: CASSFLTGPGANVLTF. The whole variable domain, remainder taken from reference TRBV28 and TRBJ2-6, is DVKVTQSSRYLVKRTGEKVFLECVQDMDHENMFWYRQDPGLGLRLIYFSYDVKMKEKGDIPEGYSVSREKKERFSLILESASTNQTSMYLCASSFLTGPGANVLTFGAGSRLTVL.

This clonotype was found many times. The rearrangement uses TRBV2 and TRBJ2-5; D not certain. Germline V gene lookup returns CDR1 SNHLY and CDR2 FYNNEI. Trimming took 8 bases from V and 3 from J, leaving 10 bases between them. The CDR3 loop spans 12 amino acids. The CDR3 bases are TGTGCCAGCCCGAGTAGGGAAGAGACCCAGTACTTC. The encoded protein is CASPSREETQYF.

The rearrangement links TRBV28 to TRBJ2-5; no reliable D call. The CDR3 length is 15 residues. The germline V and J ends were trimmed by 5 bases and 0 bases, with 13 bases remaining between them. The germline CDR1 and CDR2 sequences are MDHEN and SYDVKM. CDR3 amino acids: CASSSYRTNQETQYF. The DNA for the CDR3 is TGTGCCAGCAGTAGTTATCGGACGAACCAAGAGACCCAGTACTTC.

This clonotype was counted a few times. The genes are TRBV28 and TRBJ2-2; D is ambiguous. With 6 bases removed from V and 1 base from J, the gap between germline ends came to 6 bases. The CDR3 length is 13 residues. Germline values: CDR1 MDHEN, CDR2 SYDVKM. The CDR3 DNA sequence: TGTGCCAGCAGAACACTGAACACCGGGGAGCTGTTTTTT. It translates to CASRTLNTGELFF.

This clonotype was recorded at least ten times. The chain has TRBV29-1 and TRBJ1-1; possibly TRBD1 for D (5 bases). The CDR3 spans 11 residues. Germline loops: CDR1 SQVTM, CDR2 ANQGSEA. The CDR3 sequence: CGAEMNTEAFF. In DNA, the CDR3 is TGCGGGGCGGAAATGAACACTGAAGCTTTCTTT.

This clonotype was observed at least ten times. The chain has TRBV7-3 and TRBJ2-2, with D perhaps TRBD2 (6 bases). CDR3 length: 16 amino acids. Trimming removed 3 bases at V and 2 bases at J, with 13 bases between. Looked up from germline, CDR1 is SGHTA and CDR2 is FQGTGA. The CDR3 here is CASSFTAGGNTGELFF. The CDR3 coding sequence is TGTGCCAGCAGCTTTACAGCGGGCGGCAACACCGGGGAGCTGTTTTTT.

This clonotype has at least ten counts. V gene TRBV13 combines with J gene TRBJ1-6; 8 positions agree with TRBD1. CDR3 size: 15 residues. Germline CDR1 is PRHDT and CDR2 is FYEKMQ (reference sequence). With 3 bases clipped from V and 7 bases from J, the junction kept 5 bases outside the gene matches. The CDR3 nucleotides are TGTGCCAGCAGCTTCGGACAGGGTGTAAATTCACCCCTCCACTTT. Translation: CASSFGQGVNSPLHF.

This clonotype came up many times. The chain is built from TRBV5-1 and TRBJ2-2, with a possible D match to TRBD2 (5 bases). Germline V gene sequence: CDR1 SGHRS, CDR2 YFSETQ. The CDR3 runs 14 residues. V was shortened by 4 bases and J by 5 bases, with 12 bases between the two germline ends. CDR3 protein: CASSVGRGTGELFF. In DNA form, the CDR3 reads TGCGCCAGCAGCGTGGGGAGAGGTACCGGGGAGCTGTTTTTT.

This clonotype occurred many times. The chain is built from TRBV6-5 and TRBJ1-1, with 7 bases lining up with TRBD1. Germline lookup yields CDR1 MNHEY and CDR2 SVGAGI. The V segment lost 6 bases and the J segment 5 bases; nucleotides outside the gene matches: 12. The CDR3 spans 15 residues. CDR3 nucleotides: TGTGCCAGCAGCCTACATCGACAGGGATCGACTGAAGCTTTCTTT. Translation: CASSLHRQGSTEAFF.

Ten or more counts support this clonotype. The V call is TRBV28, the J call TRBJ1-1; D is unclear. There are 12 residues in the CDR3. CDR1 and CDR2 (germline): MDHEN, SYDVKM. V was trimmed by 7 bases and J by 11 bases, leaving 17 bases between them. The DNA of the CDR3 is TGTGCCAGCAAGGGAACGCCTAGGAAGGCTTTCTTT. This gives the protein CASKGTPRKAFF.

This clonotype was recorded a few times. V is TRBV3-1 and J is TRBJ1-1; TRBD1 aligns across 8 bases. Germline CDR1 is LGHDT and CDR2 is YNNKEL (reference sequence). Unmatched junction bases numbered 5, after V lost 7 bases and J lost 4 bases. The CDR3 sequence is 13 residues long. The CDR3: CASTPGQGTEAFF. The CDR3 coding sequence is TGTGCCAGCACTCCAGGACAGGGCACTGAAGCTTTCTTT.

Comments on this clonotype: It may be a read error: a sequence one base away is much more abundant. J is TRBJ1-5 and V is TRBV28; D is ambiguous. Trimming took 2 bases from V and 7 from J, leaving 18 bases between them. CDR3 length equals 16 residues. Germline CDR1 MDHEN, CDR2 SYDVKM. The CDR3 region is CASSLTRRVGGQPQHF. CDR3 coding DNA: TGTGCCAGCAGTTTAACCCGCCGGGTGGGCGGGCAGCCCCAGCATTTT. Looking up the rest from reference TRBV28 and TRBJ1-5 gives the full variable domain: DVKVTQSSRYLVKRTGEKVFLECVQDMDHENMFWYRQDPGLGLRLIYFSYDVKMKEKGDIPEGYSVSREKKERFSLILESASTNQTSMYLCASSLTRRVGGQPQHFGDGTRLSIL.

This clonotype has at least ten counts. The CDR3 DNA sequence: TGTGCCAGCAGTGTCTACGGGGGGGATCAGCCCCAGCATTTT. It translates to CASSVYGGDQPQHF. The chain couples TRBV2 to TRBJ1-5, with D possibly matching TRBD1 (5 bases). Germline V lookup: CDR1 SNHLY, CDR2 FYNNEI. Trimming stripped 4 bases from V and 5 bases from J, with 12 bases between. CDR3 length: 14 residues.

As to this clonotype: A junction end diverges from the germline sequence, so it may reflect a read error. This chain uses TRBV18 with TRBJ2-7, with 9 bases that match TRBD1. The CDR3 has 13 amino acids. Germline V gene data show CDR1 as KGHSH and CDR2 as LQKENI. The CDR3 DNA reads TGTGCCGGCTCACACGGGACAGGGTACGAGCAGTACTTC. Translation gives CAGSHGTGYEQYF.